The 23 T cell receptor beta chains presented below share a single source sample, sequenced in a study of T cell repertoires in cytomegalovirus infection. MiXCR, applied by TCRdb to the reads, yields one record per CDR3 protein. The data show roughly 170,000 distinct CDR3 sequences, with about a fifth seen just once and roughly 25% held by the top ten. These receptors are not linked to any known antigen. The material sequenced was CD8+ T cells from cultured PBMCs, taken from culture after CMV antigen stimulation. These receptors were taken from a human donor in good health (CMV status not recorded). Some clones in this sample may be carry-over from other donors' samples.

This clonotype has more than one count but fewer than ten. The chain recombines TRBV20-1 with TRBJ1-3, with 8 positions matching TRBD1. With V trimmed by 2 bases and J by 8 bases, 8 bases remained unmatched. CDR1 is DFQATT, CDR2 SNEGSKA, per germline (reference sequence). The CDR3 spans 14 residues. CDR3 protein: CSARTQGAEDTIYF. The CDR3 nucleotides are TGCAGTGCTAGAACGCAGGGGGCAGAGGACACCATATATTTT.

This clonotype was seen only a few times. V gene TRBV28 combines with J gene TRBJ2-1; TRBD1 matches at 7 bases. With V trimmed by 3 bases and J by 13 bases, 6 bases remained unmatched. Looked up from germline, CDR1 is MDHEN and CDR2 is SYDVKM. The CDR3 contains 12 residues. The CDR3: CASSFRGPEQFF. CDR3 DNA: TGTGCCAGCAGTTTTAGGGGGCCCGAACAGTTCTTC. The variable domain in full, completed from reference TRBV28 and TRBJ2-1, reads DVKVTQSSRYLVKRTGEKVFLECVQDMDHENMFWYRQDPGLGLRLIYFSYDVKMKEKGDIPEGYSVSREKKERFSLILESASTNQTSMYLCASSFRGPEQFFGPGTRLTVL.

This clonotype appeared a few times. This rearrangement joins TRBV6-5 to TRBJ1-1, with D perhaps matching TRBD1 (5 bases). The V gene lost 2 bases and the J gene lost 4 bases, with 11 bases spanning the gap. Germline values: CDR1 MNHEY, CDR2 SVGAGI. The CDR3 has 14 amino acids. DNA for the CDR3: TGTGCCAGCAGTTACGGGGCGGTAAGCACTGAAGCTTTCTTT. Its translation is CASSYGAVSTEAFF.

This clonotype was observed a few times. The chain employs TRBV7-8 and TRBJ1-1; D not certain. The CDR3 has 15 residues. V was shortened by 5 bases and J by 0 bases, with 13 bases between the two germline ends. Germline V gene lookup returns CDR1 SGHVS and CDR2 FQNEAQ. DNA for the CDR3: TGTGCCAGCAGCGGGGTCGGCCAGCTGAACACTGAAGCTTTCTTT. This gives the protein CASSGVGQLNTEAFF.

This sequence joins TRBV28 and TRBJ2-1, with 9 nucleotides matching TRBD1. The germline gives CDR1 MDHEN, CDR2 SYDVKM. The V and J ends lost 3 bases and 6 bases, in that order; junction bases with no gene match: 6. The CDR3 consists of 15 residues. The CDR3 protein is CASSFADRGFNEQFF. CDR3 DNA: TGTGCCAGCAGTTTCGCGGACAGGGGCTTCAATGAGCAGTTCTTC.

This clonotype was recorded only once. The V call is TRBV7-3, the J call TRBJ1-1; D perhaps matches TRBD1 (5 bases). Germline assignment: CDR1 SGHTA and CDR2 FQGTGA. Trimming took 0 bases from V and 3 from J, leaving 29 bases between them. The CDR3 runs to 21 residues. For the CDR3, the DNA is TGTGCCAGCAGCTTAACCCTCAAGAGGACAAACCGGGCCATTGAACACACTGAAGCTTTCTTT. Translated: CASSLTLKRTNRAIEHTEAFF. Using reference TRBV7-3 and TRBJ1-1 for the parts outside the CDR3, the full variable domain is GAGVSQTPSNKVTEKGKYVELRCDPISGHTALYWYRQSLGQGPEFLIYFQGTGAADDSGLPNDRFFAVRPEGSVSTLKIQRTERGDSAVYLCASSLTLKRTNRAIEHTEAFFGQGTRLTVV.

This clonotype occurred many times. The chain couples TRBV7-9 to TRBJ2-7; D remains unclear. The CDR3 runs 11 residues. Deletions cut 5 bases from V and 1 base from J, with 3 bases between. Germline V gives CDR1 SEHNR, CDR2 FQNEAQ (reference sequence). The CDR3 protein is CASSHSYEQYF. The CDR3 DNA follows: TGTGCCAGCAGCCATTCCTACGAGCAGTACTTC.

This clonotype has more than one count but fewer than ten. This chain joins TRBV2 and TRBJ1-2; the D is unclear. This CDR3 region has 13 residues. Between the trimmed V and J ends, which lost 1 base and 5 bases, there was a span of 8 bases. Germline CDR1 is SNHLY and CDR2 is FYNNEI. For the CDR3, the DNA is TGTGCCAGCAGTGAAGGGAAGGATTATGGCTACACCTTC. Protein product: CASSEGKDYGYTF.

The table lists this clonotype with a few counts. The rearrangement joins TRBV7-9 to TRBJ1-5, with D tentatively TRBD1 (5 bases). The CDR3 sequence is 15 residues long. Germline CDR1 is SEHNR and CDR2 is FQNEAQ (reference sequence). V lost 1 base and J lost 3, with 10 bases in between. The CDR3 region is CASSLEGVVNQPQHF. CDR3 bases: TGTGCCAGCAGCTTAGAAGGGGTGGTCAATCAGCCCCAGCATTTT.

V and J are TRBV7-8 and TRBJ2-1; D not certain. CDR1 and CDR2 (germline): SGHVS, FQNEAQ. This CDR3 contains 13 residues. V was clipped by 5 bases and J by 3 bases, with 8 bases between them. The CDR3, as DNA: TGTGCCAGCAGCCGTACTGTCTACAATGAGCAGTTCTTC. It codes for CASSRTVYNEQFF.

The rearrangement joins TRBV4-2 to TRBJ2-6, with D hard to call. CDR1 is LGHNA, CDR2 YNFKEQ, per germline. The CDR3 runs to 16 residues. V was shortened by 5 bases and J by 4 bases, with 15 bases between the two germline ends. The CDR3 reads CASSGSHTSGANVLTF. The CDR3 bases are TGTGCCAGCAGCGGATCACATACGTCCGGGGCCAACGTCCTGACTTTC.

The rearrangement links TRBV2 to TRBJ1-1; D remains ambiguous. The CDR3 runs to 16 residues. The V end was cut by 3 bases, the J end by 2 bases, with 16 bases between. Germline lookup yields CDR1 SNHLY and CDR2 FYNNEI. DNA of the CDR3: TGTGCCAGCAGTGATTCACCGGGTGGGAGAAACACTGAAGCTTTCTTT. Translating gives CASSDSPGGRNTEAFF.

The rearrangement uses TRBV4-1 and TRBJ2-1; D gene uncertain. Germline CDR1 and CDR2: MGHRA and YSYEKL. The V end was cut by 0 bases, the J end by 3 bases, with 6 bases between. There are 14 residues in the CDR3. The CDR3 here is CASSQEGLYNEQFF. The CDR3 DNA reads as TGCGCCAGCAGCCAAGAAGGGCTCTACAATGAGCAGTTCTTC.

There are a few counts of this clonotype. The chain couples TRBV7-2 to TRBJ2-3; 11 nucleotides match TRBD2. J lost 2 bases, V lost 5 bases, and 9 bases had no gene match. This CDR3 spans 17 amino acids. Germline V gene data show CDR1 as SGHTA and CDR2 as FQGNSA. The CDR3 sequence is CASSHTGLAGVTDTQYF. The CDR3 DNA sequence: TGTGCCAGCAGCCATACAGGACTAGCGGGTGTCACAGATACGCAGTATTTT.

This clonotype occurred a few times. The CDR3 protein is CASSLAEYEQFF. DNA of the CDR3: TGTGCCAGCAGCTTAGCGGAGTATGAGCAGTTCTTC. The rearrangement joins TRBV7-2 to TRBJ2-1, with D uncertain. Germline V gene lookup returns CDR1 SGHTA and CDR2 FQGNSA. V was pared by 0 bases and J by 8 bases, with 5 bases between. The CDR3 spans 12 residues.

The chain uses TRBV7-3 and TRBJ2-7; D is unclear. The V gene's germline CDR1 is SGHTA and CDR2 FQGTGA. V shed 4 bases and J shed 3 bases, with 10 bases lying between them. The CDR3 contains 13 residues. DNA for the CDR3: TGTGCCAGCAGCTCCCGCCAGAACTACGAGCAGTACTTC. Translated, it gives CASSSRQNYEQYF.

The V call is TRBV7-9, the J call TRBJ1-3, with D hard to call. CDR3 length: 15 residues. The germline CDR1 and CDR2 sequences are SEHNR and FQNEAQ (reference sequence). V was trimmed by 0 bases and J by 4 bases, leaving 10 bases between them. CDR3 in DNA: TGTGCCAGCAGCTTAGCGCCAACGCCCGGAAACACCATATATTTT. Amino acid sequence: CASSLAPTPGNTIYF.

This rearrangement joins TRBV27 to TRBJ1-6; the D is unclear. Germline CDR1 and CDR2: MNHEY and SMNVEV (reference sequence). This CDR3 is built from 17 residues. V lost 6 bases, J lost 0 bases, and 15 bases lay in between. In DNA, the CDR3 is TGTGCCAGCAGCCCTCAACCGTTAAGCTCCTATAATTCACCCCTCCACTTT. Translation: CASSPQPLSSYNSPLHF.

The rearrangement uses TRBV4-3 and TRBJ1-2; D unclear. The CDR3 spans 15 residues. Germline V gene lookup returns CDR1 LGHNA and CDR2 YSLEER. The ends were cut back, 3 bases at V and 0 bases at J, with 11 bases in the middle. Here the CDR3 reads CASSHFYTPNYGYTF. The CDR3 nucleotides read TGCGCCAGCAGCCACTTCTACACACCTAACTATGGCTACACCTTC.

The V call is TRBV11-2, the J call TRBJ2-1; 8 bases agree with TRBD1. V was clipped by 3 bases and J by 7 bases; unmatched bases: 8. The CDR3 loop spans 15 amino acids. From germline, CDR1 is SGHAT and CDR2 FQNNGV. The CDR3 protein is CASSFLRTGRNEQFF. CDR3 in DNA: TGTGCCAGCAGCTTTTTGAGGACAGGGAGGAATGAGCAGTTCTTC.

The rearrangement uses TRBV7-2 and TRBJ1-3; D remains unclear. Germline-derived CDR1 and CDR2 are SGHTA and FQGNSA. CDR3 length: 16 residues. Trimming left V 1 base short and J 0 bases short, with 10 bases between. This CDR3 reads CASSLDGVLSGNTIYF. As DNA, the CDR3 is TGTGCCAGCAGCTTAGACGGAGTACTCTCTGGAAACACCATATATTTT. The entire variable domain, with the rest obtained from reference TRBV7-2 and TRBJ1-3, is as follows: GAGVSQSPSNKVTEKGKDVELRCDPISGHTALYWYRQSLGQGLEFLIYFQGNSAPDKSGLPSDRFSAERTGGSVSTLTIQRTQQEDSAVYLCASSLDGVLSGNTIYFGEGSWLTVV.

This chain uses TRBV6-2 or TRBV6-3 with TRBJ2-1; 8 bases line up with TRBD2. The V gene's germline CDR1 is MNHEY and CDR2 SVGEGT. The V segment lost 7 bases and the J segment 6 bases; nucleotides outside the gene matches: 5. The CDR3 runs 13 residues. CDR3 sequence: CASNRGGLNEQFF. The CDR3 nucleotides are TGTGCCAGCAATCGGGGGGGCCTCAATGAGCAGTTCTTC.

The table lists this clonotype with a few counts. The CDR3 nucleotides are TGTGCCAGCAGCTCCCCGTTCCGGGACAGCAACTATGGCTACACCTTC. Residues: CASSSPFRDSNYGYTF. J is TRBJ1-2 and V is TRBV7-2; 7 bases agree with TRBD1. Germline values: CDR1 SGHTA, CDR2 FQGNSA. V was pared by 4 bases and J by 2 bases, with 10 bases of the junction left unmatched. The CDR3 totals 16 residues.